This T cell receptor beta chain was documented in a study of molecular identifiers for immune sequencing clone quantification. The germline gives CDR1 LGHNA, CDR2 YNFKEQ. CDR3 size: 15 residues. Deletions cut 2 bases from V and 9 bases from J, with 20 bases between. Points from the study as a whole: Shared barcodes on identical TCR molecules could underestimate the sizes of highly expanded clones.

TCRdb used MiXCR to reprocess the PCR reads, holding one entry per CDR3 protein. Here the sample spans some 680,000 distinct CDR3 sequences, 25% being singletons. With respect to this clonotype: Its antigen is still unknown.

The rearrangement links TRBV4-2 to TRBJ2-7; D not certain. The origin of this receptor is a human donor in good health. Some libraries in this study had Jurkat cell RNA spiked in. The specimen sequenced was naive CD8+ T cells from blood, with Jurkat cell RNA spiked in. The subset here: FACS-sorted CD8+CD4-CCR7+CD45RA+ naive T cells. This chain's CDR3 is CASSQTFLGFDGQYF. Here the CDR3 DNA reads TGTGCCAGCAGCCAAACCTTCTTGGGGTTCGACGGGCAGTACTTC.